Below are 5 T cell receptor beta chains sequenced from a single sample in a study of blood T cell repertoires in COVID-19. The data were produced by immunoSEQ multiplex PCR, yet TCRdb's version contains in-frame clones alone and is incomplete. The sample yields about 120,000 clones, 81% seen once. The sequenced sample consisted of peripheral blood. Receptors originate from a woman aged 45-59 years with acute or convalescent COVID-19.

In nucleotides, the CDR3 is TGTGCCAGCAGCTTCGGACAGGGCCACCCCTATGGCTACACCTTC. Translated: CASSFGQGHPYGYTF. The chain has TRBV9 and TRBJ1-2; the match to TRBD1 covers 8 bases. The CDR3 contains 15 residues. Germline trimming cut 4 bases from V and 4 bases from J; bases unmatched to any gene: 9. Germline CDR1 reads SGDLS; CDR2 reads YYNGEE. Drawing the rest from reference TRBV9 and TRBJ1-2, the complete variable domain is DSGVTQTPKHLITATGQRVTLRCSPRSGDLSVYWYQQSLDQGLQFLIQYYNGEERAKGNILERFSAQQFPDLHSELNLSSLELGDSALYFCASSFGQGHPYGYTFGSGTRLTVV.

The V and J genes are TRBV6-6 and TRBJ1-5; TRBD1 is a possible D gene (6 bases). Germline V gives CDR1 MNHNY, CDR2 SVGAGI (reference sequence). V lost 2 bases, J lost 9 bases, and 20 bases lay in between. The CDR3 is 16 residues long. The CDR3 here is CASSYPPDRPLGPQHF. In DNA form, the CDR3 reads TGTGCCAGCAGTTACCCCCCAGACAGGCCTTTGGGGCCCCAGCATTTT.

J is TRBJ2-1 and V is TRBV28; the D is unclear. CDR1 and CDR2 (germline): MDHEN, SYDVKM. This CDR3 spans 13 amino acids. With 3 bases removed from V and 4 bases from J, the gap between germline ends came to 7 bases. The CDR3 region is CASSLIQYNEQFF. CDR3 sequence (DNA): TGTGCCAGCAGTTTGATACAGTACAATGAGCAGTTCTTC. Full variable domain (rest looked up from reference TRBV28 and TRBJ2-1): DVKVTQSSRYLVKRTGEKVFLECVQDMDHENMFWYRQDPGLGLRLIYFSYDVKMKEKGDIPEGYSVSREKKERFSLILESASTNQTSMYLCASSLIQYNEQFFGPGTRLTVL.

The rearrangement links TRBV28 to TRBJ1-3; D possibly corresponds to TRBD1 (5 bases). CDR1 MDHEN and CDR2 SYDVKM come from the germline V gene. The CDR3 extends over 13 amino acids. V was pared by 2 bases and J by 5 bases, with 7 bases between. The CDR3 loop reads CASSLRQRNTIYF. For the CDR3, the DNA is TGTGCCAGCAGTTTACGACAGCGAAACACCATATATTTT.

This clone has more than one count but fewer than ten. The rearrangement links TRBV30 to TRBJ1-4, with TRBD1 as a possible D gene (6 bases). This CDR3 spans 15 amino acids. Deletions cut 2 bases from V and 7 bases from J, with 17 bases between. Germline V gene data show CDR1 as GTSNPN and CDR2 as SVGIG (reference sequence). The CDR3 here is CAWSRTGGMGEKLFF. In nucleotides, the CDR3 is TGTGCCTGGAGTCGTACGGGGGGCATGGGTGAAAAACTGTTTTTT. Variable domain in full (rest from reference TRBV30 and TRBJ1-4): SQTIHQWPATLVQPVGSPLSLECTVEGTSNPNLYWYRQAAGRGLQLLFYSVGIGQISSEVPQNLSASRPQDRQFILSSKKLLLSDSGFYLCAWSRTGGMGEKLFFGSGTQLSVL.